The rows below give T cell receptor beta chains drawn from one sample of a study of identical twins. TCRdb redid the calling of the 5' RACE reads with MiXCR, one entry per CDR3 protein. This table has about 570,000 distinct CDR3 sequences, roughly 9.9% appearing once. The same sample was also used in a study of yellow fever vaccine responses in identical twins.

The sequenced sample consisted of PBMCs. Receptors were obtained from a woman between 18 and 29 years old in good health. Each CDR3 is given with its conserved first and last residue. D genes are given only for firm matches. Only part of the rows carry a size: once, few, many, or a class if the clone is expanded.

- TRBJ2-5 TRBD2 TRBV5-6 TGTGCCAGCAGCTGGGGGGTCAGCGGGAGAGGTGTGGAGACCCAGTACTTC CASSWGVSGRGVETQYF
few TRBJ2-2 - TRBV7-3 TGTGCCAGCAGCCTCCCATCCGGGGCGAACACCGGGGAGCTGTTTTTT CASSLPSGANTGELFF
many TRBJ2-1 TRBD2 TRBV9 TGTGCCAGCAGCATCGGGGGGAGGGGTTCGTACAATGAGCAGTTCTTC CASSIGGRGSYNEQFF
- TRBJ2-1 - TRBV7-2 TGTGCCAGCGCCCGGGCCAACCCTTGGAATGAGCAGTTCTTC CASARANPWNEQFF
many TRBJ2-2 - TRBV6-5 TGTGCCAGCAGTTACTATGCGCTACTGAACACCGGGGAGCTGTTTTTT CASSYYALLNTGELFF
few TRBJ1-3 - TRBV5-1 TGCGCCAGCAGCTTGGAGCTGGGAAACTCTGGAAACACCATATATTTT CASSLELGNSGNTIYF
few TRBJ1-6 TRBD1 TRBV12-3/TRBV12-4 TGTGCCAGCACCAGCAGGGACAGCAATTCACCCCTCCACTTT CASTSRDSNSPLHF
few TRBJ2-5 TRBD1 TRBV11-1 TGTGCCAGCAGACCCCAGAGAGGACAGGGGGATGAGACCCAGTACTTC CASRPQRGQGDETQYF
- TRBJ2-7 - TRBV7-8 TGTGCCAGCAGCTTAGGTCTGAGCGGTCACTCCTACGAGCAGTACTTC CASSLGLSGHSYEQYF
- TRBJ2-7 TRBD1 TRBV12-3/TRBV12-4 TGTGCCAGCAGTGTTACAGGGGAAGGGAAAGGCGAGCAGTACTTC CASSVTGEGKGEQYF
few TRBJ2-3 TRBD2 TRBV18 TGTGCCAGCTCACCACCCGAGCGGGGGGGCCTGTCAGATACGCAGTATTTT CASSPPERGGLSDTQYF
few TRBJ2-7 - TRBV30 - CAWAEGTGSLNF
few TRBJ2-5 TRBD2 TRBV5-4 TGTGCCAGCAGCCCCGGGGGAATGGTAGCGGGAGGGGAGACCCAGTACTTC CASSPGGMVAGGETQYF
- TRBJ2-3 - TRBV7-9 TGTGCCAGCAGCTTAGTGCCGGAGAGGGGCTCAGATACGCAGTATTTT CASSLVPERGSDTQYF
few TRBJ2-1 TRBD2 TRBV2 TGTGCCAGCACGCCTAGCGGGATTGGCAATGAGCAGTTCTTC CASTPSGIGNEQFF
- TRBJ1-2 TRBD1 TRBV24-1 TGTGCCACCAGTGATCGGACAGGGGGCGACTATGGCTACACCTTC CATSDRTGGDYGYTF
many TRBJ2-3 TRBD1 TRBV5-1 TGCGCCAGCAGCCAAGACAGGGGTGCTCCTGATACGCAGTATTTT CASSQDRGAPDTQYF
- TRBJ2-5 TRBD2 TRBV6-2/TRBV6-3 TGTGCCAGCAGTTACCGCAGGACTAGCGGGAGCGGAGAAGAGACCCAGTACTTC CASSYRRTSGSGEETQYF
- TRBJ2-7 - TRBV6-2/TRBV6-3 TGTGCCAGCAGTCCCTCTATCCTCTACGAGCAGTACTTC CASSPSILYEQYF
few TRBJ2-1 - TRBV5-1 TGCGCCAGCAGGAAACAAACCGCCAATGAGCAGTTCTTC CASRKQTANEQFF
- TRBJ2-1 TRBD1 TRBV18 TGTGCCAGCTCACCAGAGACAGGGGTTAGTTTCAATGAGCAGTTCTTC CASSPETGVSFNEQFF